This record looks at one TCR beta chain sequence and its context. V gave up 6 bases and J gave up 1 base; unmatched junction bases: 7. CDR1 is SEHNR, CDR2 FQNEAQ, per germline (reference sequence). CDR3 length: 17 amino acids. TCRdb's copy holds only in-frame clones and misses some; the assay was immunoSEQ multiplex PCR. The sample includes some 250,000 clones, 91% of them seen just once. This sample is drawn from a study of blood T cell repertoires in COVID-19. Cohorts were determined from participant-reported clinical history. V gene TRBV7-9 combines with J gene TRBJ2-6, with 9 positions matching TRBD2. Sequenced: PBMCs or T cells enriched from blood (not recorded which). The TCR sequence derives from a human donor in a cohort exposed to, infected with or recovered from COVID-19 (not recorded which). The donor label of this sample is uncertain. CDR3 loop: CASRPGLARSGANVLTF. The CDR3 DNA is TGTGCCAGCAGGCCGGGACTAGCCAGGTCTGGGGCCAACGTCCTGACTTTC.